A single sample gave rise to the 4 T cell receptor beta chains below, sequenced in a study of T cells in Graves' hyperthyroidism and ophthalmopathy. The investigators amplified TCR beta CDR3 regions from RNA transcripts. When the TCR CDR3 underwent first-round RT-PCR, the HTBI primer set was used. MiXCR was run by TCRdb on the multiplex PCR reads, yielding one entry per CDR3 protein. The sample consists of about 200,000 distinct CDR3 sequences, about 17% of them appearing once. Sequencing used blood. The receptors here all came from a woman aged 50 to 65 with Graves' hyperthyroidism.

This clonotype was seen repeatedly, ten times or more. The chain recombines TRBV3-1 with TRBJ2-1; 11 nucleotides line up with TRBD2. Trimming cost V 3 bases and J 4 bases; bases outside gene matches: 2. This CDR3 is 15 amino acids long. Germline CDR1 and CDR2: LGHDT and YNNKEL (reference sequence). The CDR3: CASSQGLAVYNEQFF. In nucleotides, the CDR3 is TGTGCCAGCAGCCAGGGACTAGCGGTATACAATGAGCAGTTCTTC.

This clonotype was recorded many times. The chain recombines TRBV2 with TRBJ1-1; D gene uncertain. The V end lost 4 bases, the J end lost 0 bases, and 6 bases lay between the germline ends. The germline gives CDR1 SNHLY, CDR2 FYNNEI. The CDR3 consists of 13 residues. For the CDR3, the DNA is TGTGCCAGCAGTGTGGCGGTGAACACTGAAGCTTTCTTT. Protein product: CASSVAVNTEAFF.

The chain links TRBV20-1 to TRBJ2-4; 13 bases are shared with TRBD2. The CDR3 has 16 residues. In germline, CDR1 is DFQATT, CDR2 SNEGSKA (reference sequence). The junction had 10 bases not matched to a gene; V was cut back by 3 bases and J by 8 bases. CDR3 loop: CSASPAGLAGRDIQYF. DNA of the CDR3: TGCAGTGCTAGTCCCGCGGGACTAGCGGGAAGGGACATTCAGTACTTC.

This clonotype came up a few times. The chain links TRBV5-6 to TRBJ2-1, with 7 bases lining up with TRBD1. With V trimmed by 0 bases and J by 7 bases, 7 bases remained unmatched. Per the germline V gene, CDR1 is SGHDT and CDR2 is YYEEEE. There are 15 residues in the CDR3. The CDR3 DNA sequence: TGTGCCAGCAGCTTGGACAGGGGTACGTTGAATGAGCAGTTCTTC. Protein sequence: CASSLDRGTLNEQFF.